Following are 20 T cell receptor beta chains from one sample sequenced in a study of monozygotic twins with inflammatory bowel disease. TCRdb reworked the 5' RACE reads into one entry per CDR3 protein, no DNA. The clone table shows over 100,000 distinct CDR3 sequences, with the ten largest holding around 12%. Sequencing was performed on blood. These receptors all stem from a human donor with ulcerative colitis or Crohn's disease, or a healthy co-twin of an affected twin (not recorded which).

The rearrangement joins TRBV20-1 to TRBJ1-2. Germline V gene sequence: CDR1 DFQATT, CDR2 SNEGSKA (reference sequence). The CDR3 is 16 residues long. CDR3 loop: CSARGPSPGFNYGYTF.

This chain joins TRBV11-3 and TRBJ2-7; the D call of TRBD2 rests on TCRdb alone, since no DNA is present to check it. The CDR3 is made up of 15 amino acids. Germline V gene lookup returns CDR1 SGHNT and CDR2 YENEEA. CDR3 region: CASSASGTSGYEQYF.

CDR3 residues: CASRQGDTEAFF. The chain has TRBV6-6 and TRBJ1-1; with no DNA, the TCRdb D assignment of TRBD1 cannot be verified. The CDR3 contains 12 residues. Germline V lookup: CDR1 MNHNY, CDR2 SVGAGI (reference sequence).

The V gene is TRBV12-3 or TRBV12-4, the J gene TRBJ2-5; the D call of TRBD1 rests on TCRdb alone, since no DNA is present to check it. This CDR3 region has 14 residues. The chain's CDR3 is CASSLGDTQETQYF.

The J gene is TRBJ2-1, the V gene TRBV5-1; absent DNA, TCRdb's TRBD2 call cannot be checked. The CDR3 runs 16 residues. The V gene's germline CDR1 is SGHRS and CDR2 YFSETQ. The CDR3 reads CASSFPLLAGDNEQFF.

V usage is TRBV27 and J usage is TRBJ2-2; TCRdb's D call of TRBD1 is untestable without DNA. This CDR3 region has 15 residues. Germline assignment: CDR1 MNHEY and CDR2 SMNVEV (reference sequence). The chain's CDR3 is CASSSWTGVTGELFF.

The J gene is TRBJ2-1, the V gene TRBV5-1; TCRdb returns TRBD2, unconfirmable since there is no DNA. Looked up from germline, CDR1 is SGHRS and CDR2 is YFSETQ. The CDR3 spans 20 residues. The CDR3 sequence: CASSSRTSESLLSSYNEQFF.

The chain employs TRBV9 and TRBJ2-2; TCRdb selects TRBD1, and the lack of DNA leaves this call unchecked. The CDR3 covers 15 residues. Germline V lookup: CDR1 SGDLS, CDR2 YYNGEE. The CDR3 reads CASSTGQTNTGELFF. The variable domain in full, with the rest retrieved from reference TRBV9 and TRBJ2-2, is DSGVTQTPKHLITATGQRVTLRCSPRSGDLSVYWYQQSLDQGLQFLIQYYNGEERAKGNILERFSAQQFPDLHSELNLSSLELGDSALYFCASSTGQTNTGELFFGEGSRLTVL.

The chain employs TRBV20-1 and TRBJ1-1. The CDR3 covers 13 residues. Germline V gene lookup returns CDR1 DFQATT and CDR2 SNEGSKA (reference sequence). CDR3 region: CSARPVMNTEAFF.

V usage is TRBV20-1 and J usage is TRBJ1-1. This CDR3 is 15 amino acids long. Germline V gene sequence: CDR1 DFQATT, CDR2 SNEGSKA (reference sequence). The CDR3 sequence is CSARDPWTENTEAFF.

The rearrangement uses TRBV14 and TRBJ2-1; TCRdb returns TRBD2, unconfirmable since there is no DNA. Germline CDR1 is SGHDN and CDR2 is FVKESK. The CDR3 is 14 amino acids. The CDR3 spells CASSPLAGGPEQFF.

This chain joins TRBV6-2 or TRBV6-3 and TRBJ2-1. Per the germline V gene, CDR1 is MNHEY and CDR2 is SVGEGT. This CDR3 contains 16 residues. CDR3 in amino acids: CASSYSRSSSYNEQFF.

The chain employs TRBV7-9 and TRBJ2-3; lacking DNA, the TRBD2 call made by TCRdb goes unchecked. Germline V CDR1 and CDR2: SEHNR, FQNEAQ (reference sequence). The CDR3 has 17 residues. The CDR3 loop is CASSLGGGTSSTDTQYF.

The chain joins TRBV5-1 to TRBJ2-7; the D call from TCRdb, TRBD1, cannot be confirmed without DNA. The CDR3 runs 15 residues. The germline gives CDR1 SGHRS, CDR2 YFSETQ. CDR3 protein: CASSLAGAGSEEQYF.

This chain links TRBV7-9 with TRBJ1-1; the TCRdb call, TRBD1, lacks DNA for checking. The germline gives CDR1 SEHNR, CDR2 FQNEAQ (reference sequence). The CDR3 sequence is 12 residues long. CDR3 sequence reads: CASSPRGPEAFF.

The J gene is TRBJ2-7, the V gene TRBV12-3 or TRBV12-4; TCRdb indicates TRBD2, and absent DNA this call remains unverified. This CDR3 spans 13 amino acids. CDR3 loop: CASSLSEGGEQYF.

The CDR3 here is CASSFGGRDTQYF. J is TRBJ2-3 and V is TRBV12-3 or TRBV12-4; as DNA is missing, the TRBD1 call by TCRdb cannot be tested. The CDR3 has 13 amino acids.

The V and J genes are TRBV7-8 and TRBJ1-2. Per the germline V gene, CDR1 is SGHVS and CDR2 is FQNEAQ. The CDR3 loop spans 13 amino acids. The CDR3 loop reads CASSSSAGPGYTF.

This chain uses TRBV18 with TRBJ2-4. Germline-derived CDR1 and CDR2 are KGHSH and LQKENI. The CDR3 consists of 12 residues. CDR3 residues: CASSPWWNIQYF.

The V and J genes are TRBV3-1 and TRBJ2-5; TCRdb designates TRBD2, a call that cannot be tested without DNA. Germline CDR1 LGHDT, CDR2 YNNKEL (reference sequence). The CDR3 sequence is 15 residues long. The CDR3 loop is CASTRTSGGGETQYF.